Here is one TCR beta chain with its context. PCR primers comprised 60 Vbeta and 13 Jbeta primers. This table comes from immunoSEQ multiplex PCR, and its TCRdb copy is limited to in-frame clones, with some not included. The table shows under 200,000 clones, with 60% to 80% occurring only once. The data were taken from a study of cytomegalovirus exposure and HLA in healthy donors. Study information: Caucasian-associated ancestry cluster membership applied to around 80% of some 400 genotyped donors.

The V gene lost 5 bases and the J gene lost 4 bases, with 12 bases spanning the gap. CDR3 length: 13 amino acids. The germline gives CDR1 SGHTA, CDR2 FQGNSA. This TCR derives from a man aged 40-49 years in good health and CMV-seronegative. The specimen was PBMCs. The rearrangement links TRBV7-2 to TRBJ2-7; D possibly corresponds to TRBD1 (5 bases). In DNA, the CDR3 is TGTGCCAGCAGCGAATCTAGACAGTACGAGCAGTACTTC. As protein: CASSESRQYEQYF.